These 32 T cell receptor beta chains were sequenced from one sample in a study of blood T cell repertoires in COVID-19. The repertoire was sequenced with immunoSEQ multiplex PCR; TCRdb's copy has only in-frame clones and lacks some. The sample holds 270,000 or so clones, about 80% seen once. The specimen sequenced was peripheral blood. The receptors originated from a woman between 50 and 59 years old who had recovered from COVID-19.

This clone was detected once. The chain joins TRBV28 to TRBJ1-2, with unresolved D. Per germline, CDR1 MDHEN and CDR2 SYDVKM. The CDR3 sequence is 15 residues long. Trimming left V 7 bases short and J 6 bases short, with 21 bases between. CDR3 nucleotides: TGTGCCAGCATCCCTTCATCCGGGGTTCGGAATGGCTACACCTTC. Its translation: CASIPSSGVRNGYTF.

The chain couples TRBV30 to TRBJ1-3; the D gene is possibly TRBD1 (6 bases). V was shortened by 7 bases and J by 2 bases, with 12 bases between the two germline ends. In germline, CDR1 is GTSNPN, CDR2 SVGIG (reference sequence). The length of the CDR3 is 13 residues. CDR3 coding DNA: TGTGCCTACAGCAGGGGAACTGGAAACACCATATATTTT. Translation: CAYSRGTGNTIYF.

CDR3 sequence reads: CASSVGPSGTEAFF. CDR3 bases: TGTGCCAGCAGCGTAGGCCCTTCCGGCACTGAAGCTTTCTTT. This sequence joins TRBV9 and TRBJ1-1; D unresolved. The CDR3 covers 14 residues. Trimming took 0 bases from V and 4 from J, leaving 10 bases between them. Germline loops: CDR1 SGDLS, CDR2 YYNGEE.

The sample holds one count of this clone. The chain has TRBV30 and TRBJ1-2; 8 bases are a match to TRBD1. The CDR3 runs 14 residues. CDR1 GTSNPN and CDR2 SVGIG come from the germline V gene (reference sequence). V shed 0 bases, J shed 5 bases, and the junction held 5 bases outside the gene matches. The CDR3 DNA is TGTGCCTGGAGTGTTTCAGGGGGCCAATATGGCTACACCTTC. This codes for CAWSVSGGQYGYTF.

V is TRBV15 and J is TRBJ1-1; D uncertain. Germline V CDR1 and CDR2: LNHNV, YYDKDF (reference sequence). This CDR3 is 13 amino acids long. The ends were cut back, 0 bases at V and 2 bases at J, with 4 bases in the middle. The CDR3 sequence is CATSRDLNTEAFF. The DNA for the CDR3 is TGTGCCACCAGCAGAGATCTAAACACTGAAGCTTTCTTT. Complete variable domain (other parts from reference TRBV15 and TRBJ1-1): DAMVIQNPRYQVTQFGKPVTLSCSQTLNHNVMYWYQQKSSQAPKLLFHYYDKDFNNEADTPDNFQSRRPNTSFCFLDIRSPGLGDTAMYLCATSRDLNTEAFFGQGTRLTVV.

This clone was seen only once. The chain combines TRBV6-5 with TRBJ1-1, with 10 bases matching TRBD1. The junction had 14 bases not matched to a gene; V was cut back by 6 bases and J by 10 bases. Per germline, CDR1 MNHEY and CDR2 SVGAGI. The CDR3 spans 15 residues. The CDR3 nucleotides read TGTGCCAGCAGGGGAGGGGGGACAGGGGTCTCTGGAGCTTTCTTT. Translation: CASRGGGTGVSGAFF.

The rearrangement uses TRBV5-4 and TRBJ1-1; D not resolved. The V end was cut by 5 bases, the J end by 2 bases, with 13 bases between. This CDR3 comprises 14 residues. Per germline, CDR1 SGHNT and CDR2 YYREEE (reference sequence). The CDR3 loop is CASSGSGVNTEAFF. Here the CDR3 DNA reads TGTGCCAGCAGTGGGTCCGGGGTAAACACTGAAGCTTTCTTT.

This chain uses TRBV12-3 or TRBV12-4 with TRBJ2-7, with D possibly matching TRBD1 (6 bases). V gave up 8 bases and J gave up 3 bases, with 11 bases separating them. The CDR3 covers 12 residues. CDR3 in DNA: TGTGCCAGCGGGGCGGACAGCTACGAGCAGTACTTC. It translates to CASGADSYEQYF.

The gene calls are TRBV24-1 and TRBJ1-5; TRBD1 might be the D (6 bases). There are 16 residues in the CDR3. Trimming shortened V by 3 bases and J by 0 bases, and 11 bases separated the two germline ends. In germline, CDR1 is KGHDR, CDR2 SFDVKD. The CDR3 nucleotides are TGTGCCACCAGTGATGGGGGGGCTCCTAGCAATCAGCCCCAGCATTTT. This sequence encodes CATSDGGAPSNQPQHF.

This chain connects TRBV11-1 to TRBJ2-5; 13 nucleotides line up with TRBD2. J was trimmed by 4 bases and V by 4 bases; bases with no gene match: 0. The CDR3 loop spans 14 amino acids. In germline, CDR1 is SGHAT, CDR2 FQDESV (reference sequence). CDR3 in DNA: TGTGCCAGCAGCTGGACTAGCGGGGGAGAGACCCAGTACTTC. As protein: CASSWTSGGETQYF.

The chain joins TRBV4-1 to TRBJ1-1; a weak D match, TRBD1 (6 bases). Germline CDR1 is MGHRA and CDR2 is YSYEKL. This CDR3 has 14 amino acids. The V gene lost 2 bases and the J gene lost 4 bases, with 11 bases spanning the gap. CDR3 sequence (DNA): TGCGCCAGCAGCCAAACAGGGTCGGGCACTGAAGCTTTCTTT. Protein: CASSQTGSGTEAFF.

The chain carries TRBV10-3 and TRBJ2-3; D ambiguous. CDR3 length: 14 residues. CDR1 is ENHRY, CDR2 SYGVKD, per germline. Trimming cost V 0 bases and J 0 bases, with 4 bases left between them. The CDR3 sequence: CAISESSSTDTQYF. The CDR3 DNA is TGTGCCATCAGTGAGTCGTCGAGCACAGATACGCAGTATTTT.

The J gene is TRBJ2-3, the V gene TRBV27; TRBD1 matches at 8 bases. CDR3 length: 13 residues. In germline, CDR1 is MNHEY, CDR2 SMNVEV (reference sequence). Losses at the gene ends were 10 bases for V and 4 bases for J; bases not matched to a gene: 7. The CDR3 region is CATRTGLPDTQYF. CDR3 DNA: TGTGCCACCCGGACAGGGCTACCAGATACGCAGTATTTT.

This rearrangement joins TRBV28 to TRBJ1-2; 9 bases fit TRBD1. The CDR3 is made up of 15 amino acids. Germline V gene data show CDR1 as MDHEN and CDR2 as SYDVKM. Trimming removed 2 bases from V and 7 bases from J; junction bases left unmatched: 8. The CDR3 reads CASSLPDRGGSGYTF. CDR3 in DNA: TGTGCCAGCAGTTTACCAGACAGGGGGGGGTCTGGCTACACCTTC.

The chain joins TRBV5-1 to TRBJ1-4; D might be TRBD1 (5 bases). This CDR3 has 15 amino acids. The germline gives CDR1 SGHRS, CDR2 YFSETQ. Trimming pared 2 bases from V and 3 bases from J, leaving 11 bases between. The CDR3 sequence is CASSFGRGANEKLFF. In DNA form, the CDR3 reads TGCGCCAGCAGCTTCGGTCGGGGGGCTAATGAAAAACTGTTTTTT.

This clone was picked up a small number of times. This chain joins TRBV6-4 and TRBJ1-5; D not certain. The CDR3 length is 14 residues. Trimming cost V 7 bases and J 1 base, with 11 bases left between them. Germline V CDR1 and CDR2: MRHNA, SNTAGT. The CDR3 DNA reads TGTGCCAGCATTTCACTCTGGAGCAATCAGCCCCAGCATTTT. Amino acid sequence: CASISLWSNQPQHF.

The chain combines TRBV4-3 with TRBJ2-1, with D possibly TRBD2 on 5 matching bases. V gave up 0 bases and J gave up 4 bases, with 16 bases separating them. Germline CDR1 is LGHNA and CDR2 is YSLEER. The CDR3 is 17 residues long. The CDR3 region has the DNA TGCGCCAGCAGCCAAGAACACGGCAGAGGGAGTTACAATGAGCAGTTCTTC. Translated, it gives CASSQEHGRGSYNEQFF.

The rearrangement joins TRBV7-3 to TRBJ2-2; tentatively, D is TRBD1 (6 bases). CDR1 SGHTA and CDR2 FQGTGA come from the germline V gene. There are 15 residues in the CDR3. The V gene lost 4 bases and the J gene lost 2 bases, with 11 bases spanning the gap. The CDR3 here is CASSSTGYNTGELFF. As DNA, the CDR3 is TGTGCCAGCAGCTCGACAGGCTACAACACCGGGGAGCTGTTTTTT.

This chain connects TRBV7-9 to TRBJ2-3; 11 bases match TRBD1. J was trimmed by 0 bases and V by 5 bases; bases with no gene match: 4. Germline CDR1 SEHNR, CDR2 FQNEAQ (reference sequence). The CDR3 extends over 16 amino acids. CDR3: CASSTWDRGSTDTQYF. CDR3 sequence (DNA): TGTGCCAGCAGCACCTGGGACAGGGGGAGCACAGATACGCAGTATTTT.

The chain couples TRBV6-5 to TRBJ2-1; a possible D gene is TRBD1 (5 bases). Per germline, CDR1 MNHEY and CDR2 SVGAGI. The V end was cut by 2 bases, the J end by 4 bases, with 9 bases between. This CDR3 region has 14 residues. DNA of the CDR3: TGTGCCAGCAGTTACAGGGGCTTTTACAATGAGCAGTTCTTC. It translates to CASSYRGFYNEQFF.

The chain combines TRBV28 with TRBJ2-7; TRBD1 matches at 9 bases. Germline trimming cut 7 bases from V and 1 base from J; bases unmatched to any gene: 8. This CDR3 comprises 15 residues. The V gene's germline CDR1 is MDHEN and CDR2 SYDVKM. The CDR3 protein is CASTTWGTGSYEQYF. CDR3 DNA sequence: TGTGCCAGCACCACCTGGGGGACAGGGTCCTACGAGCAGTACTTC. Filled out from reference TRBV28 and TRBJ2-7, the complete variable domain reads DVKVTQSSRYLVKRTGEKVFLECVQDMDHENMFWYRQDPGLGLRLIYFSYDVKMKEKGDIPEGYSVSREKKERFSLILESASTNQTSMYLCASTTWGTGSYEQYFGPGTRLTVT.

This clone showed up just once. This rearrangement joins TRBV27 to TRBJ2-5; a weak D match, TRBD2 (6 bases). Germline values: CDR1 MNHEY, CDR2 SMNVEV (reference sequence). V lost 2 bases, J lost 4 bases, and 20 bases lay in between. CDR3 length equals 17 residues. The CDR3 DNA reads TGTGCCAGCAGTTTAGGAGGGGACGGGTACTACCTAGAGACCCAGTACTTC. Translating it yields CASSLGGDGYYLETQYF.

This clone has a count of ten or more. The rearrangement uses TRBV11-3 and TRBJ2-1, with TRBD2 identical over 10 bases. The CDR3 covers 14 residues. Trimming removed 5 bases from V and 3 bases from J; junction bases left unmatched: 1. The V gene's germline CDR1 is SGHNT and CDR2 YENEEA. The CDR3 nucleotides read TGTGCCAGCAGCCCTAGCGGGGGCTACAATGAGCAGTTCTTC. Protein sequence: CASSPSGGYNEQFF.

The gene calls are TRBV12-3 or TRBV12-4 and TRBJ1-2; D might be TRBD1 (6 bases). V was pared by 7 bases and J by 7 bases, with 16 bases between. The CDR3 is 13 residues long. For the CDR3, the DNA is TGTGCCAGCACCACAGGGAGAGGTTTTGGCTACACCTTC. Translated, it gives CASTTGRGFGYTF.

J is TRBJ1-5 and V is TRBV6-1, with D uncertain. This CDR3 region has 16 residues. The germline V gene encodes CDR1 MNHNS and CDR2 SASEGT. V shed 2 bases and J shed 0 bases, with 11 bases lying between them. The CDR3 region is CASSERPYYSNQPQHF. CDR3 nucleotide sequence: TGTGCCAGCAGTGAAAGGCCATACTATAGCAATCAGCCCCAGCATTTT.

As concerns this clone: The sample carries other DNA sequences with the same CDR3. The chain joins TRBV6-2 or TRBV6-3 to TRBJ1-5, with unresolved D. Per germline, CDR1 MNHEY and CDR2 SVGEGT. The CDR3 runs to 14 residues. Trimming removed 2 bases from V and 0 bases from J, with 5 bases in between. The CDR3 reads CASSYTYSNQPQHF. The CDR3 DNA is TGTGCCAGCAGTTACACCTATAGCAATCAGCCCCAGCATTTT.

The V gene is TRBV24-1, the J gene TRBJ1-1; D perhaps matches TRBD1 (5 bases). This CDR3 region has 13 residues. The germline V gene encodes CDR1 KGHDR and CDR2 SFDVKD. Trimming took off 4 bases at V and 6 bases at J, with 11 bases between the two ends. The CDR3 region is CATSESGIAEAFF. The DNA of the CDR3 is TGTGCCACCAGTGAATCAGGGATTGCTGAAGCTTTCTTT.

V gene TRBV27 combines with J gene TRBJ2-3, with TRBD1 matching over 11 bases. The trim removed 4 bases at V and 0 bases at J, leaving 9 bases unmatched. The CDR3 sequence is 18 residues long. CDR1 MNHEY and CDR2 SMNVEV come from the germline V gene (reference sequence). The CDR3 DNA is TGTGCCAGCAGTTGGGACCGCGGGACAGGGGGTAGCACAGATACGCAGTATTTT. As protein: CASSWDRGTGGSTDTQYF.

CDR3: CAWSGGANNEKLFF. The CDR3 region has the DNA TGTGCCTGGAGTGGTGGGGCGAATAATGAAAAACTGTTTTTT. The chain is built from TRBV30 and TRBJ1-4; D is possibly TRBD1 (5 bases). Germline V gene lookup returns CDR1 GTSNPN and CDR2 SVGIG (reference sequence). The V end was cut by 1 base, the J end by 4 bases, with 10 bases between. The CDR3 is made up of 14 amino acids.

The chain couples TRBV5-1 to TRBJ2-5; D perhaps matches TRBD2 (6 bases). CDR1 is SGHRS and CDR2 is YFSETQ in the germline V gene. This CDR3 contains 14 residues. V was pared by 0 bases and J by 5 bases, with 11 bases between. The CDR3 region is CASSLARETETQYF. The CDR3 DNA follows: TGCGCCAGCAGCTTGGCCCGGGAGACGGAGACCCAGTACTTC.

This clone was recorded only once. V and J are TRBV19 and TRBJ1-6; the D is unclear. Per germline, CDR1 LNHDA and CDR2 SQIVND (reference sequence). V lost 5 bases to trimming and J lost 11 bases, with 10 bases between them. The length of the CDR3 is 12 residues. The CDR3 sequence: CASSDWETPLHF. The CDR3 DNA reads TGTGCCAGTAGTGACTGGGAGACACCCCTCCACTTT.

To note about this clone: A read error may explain this, as a much larger clone is one base away. The chain uses TRBV23-1 and TRBJ1-4; weak D call: TRBD1 (6 bases). TRBV23-1 is an open reading frame, and its role is uncertain. The CDR3 is 15 amino acids. The germline V and J ends were trimmed by 8 bases and 9 bases, with 22 bases remaining between them. DNA for the CDR3: TGCGCCAGCCGTTCTAGTTGGGACAAAGGACAAAAACTGTTTTTT. Its translation is CASRSSWDKGQKLFF.